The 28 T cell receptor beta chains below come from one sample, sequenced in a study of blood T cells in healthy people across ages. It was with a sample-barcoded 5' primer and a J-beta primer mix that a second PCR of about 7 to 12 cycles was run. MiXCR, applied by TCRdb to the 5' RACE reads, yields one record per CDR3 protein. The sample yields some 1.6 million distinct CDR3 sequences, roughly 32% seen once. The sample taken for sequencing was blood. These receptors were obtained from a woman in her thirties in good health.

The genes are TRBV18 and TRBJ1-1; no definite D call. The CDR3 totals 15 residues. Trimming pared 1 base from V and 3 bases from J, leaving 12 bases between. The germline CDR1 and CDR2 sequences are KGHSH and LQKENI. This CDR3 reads CASSPRAIGDTEAFF. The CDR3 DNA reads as TGTGCCAGCTCACCACGGGCCATCGGGGACACTGAAGCTTTCTTT. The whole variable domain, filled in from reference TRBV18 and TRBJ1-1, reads NAGVMQNPRHLVRRRGQEARLRCSPMKGHSHVYWYRQLPEEGLKFMVYLQKENIIDESGMPKERFSAEFPKEGPSILRIQQVVRGDSAAYFCASSPRAIGDTEAFFGQGTRLTVV.

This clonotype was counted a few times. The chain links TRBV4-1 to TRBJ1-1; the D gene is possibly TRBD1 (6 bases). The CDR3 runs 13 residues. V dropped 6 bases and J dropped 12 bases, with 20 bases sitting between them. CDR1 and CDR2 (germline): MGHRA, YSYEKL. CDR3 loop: CASSMPGHPVSFF. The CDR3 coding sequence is TGCGCCAGCAGTATGCCGGGACACCCTGTATCTTTCTTT.

This CDR3 reads CASGLSGLGDEQFF. The CDR3 bases are TGTGCTAGTGGTTTGTCGGGTTTGGGGGATGAGCAGTTCTTC. The rearrangement uses TRBV12-5 and TRBJ2-1, with D possibly being TRBD1 or TRBD2 (5 bases each). Germline loops: CDR1 LGHNT, CDR2 FRNRAP. V lost 2 bases to trimming and J lost 8 bases, with 13 bases between them. The CDR3 loop spans 14 amino acids.

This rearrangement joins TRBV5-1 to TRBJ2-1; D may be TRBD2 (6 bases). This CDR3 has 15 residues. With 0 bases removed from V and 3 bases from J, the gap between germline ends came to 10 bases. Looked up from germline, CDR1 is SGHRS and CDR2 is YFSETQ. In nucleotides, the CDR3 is TGCGCCAGCAGCTTGGCGGAGGGAAACTACAATGAGCAGTTCTTC. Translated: CASSLAEGNYNEQFF.

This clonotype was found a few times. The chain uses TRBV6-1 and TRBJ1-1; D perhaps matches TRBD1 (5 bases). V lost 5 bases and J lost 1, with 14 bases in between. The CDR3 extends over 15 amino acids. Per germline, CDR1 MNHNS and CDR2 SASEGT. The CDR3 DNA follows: TGTGCCAGCAGTCCCCGGGACCGACCGAACACTGAAGCTTTCTTT. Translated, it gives CASSPRDRPNTEAFF.

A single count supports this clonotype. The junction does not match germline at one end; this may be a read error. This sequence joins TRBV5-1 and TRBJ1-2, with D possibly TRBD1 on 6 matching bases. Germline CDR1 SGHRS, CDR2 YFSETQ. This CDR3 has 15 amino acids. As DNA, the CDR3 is TGCGCCAGCAGCTCGAGGGGGGGCAGTGGCTATGGTTACACCTTC. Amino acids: CASSSRGGSGYGYTF.

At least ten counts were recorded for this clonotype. CDR3 bases: TGCGCCAGCAGCCAAGTTCTCGGGACGGGGCTCACAGATACGCAGTATTTT. As protein: CASSQVLGTGLTDTQYF. The chain has TRBV4-1 and TRBJ2-3, with D perhaps matching TRBD1 or TRBD2 (5 bases each). The CDR3 has 17 amino acids. V was pared by 1 base and J by 2 bases, with 16 bases between. Looked up from germline, CDR1 is MGHRA and CDR2 is YSYEKL.

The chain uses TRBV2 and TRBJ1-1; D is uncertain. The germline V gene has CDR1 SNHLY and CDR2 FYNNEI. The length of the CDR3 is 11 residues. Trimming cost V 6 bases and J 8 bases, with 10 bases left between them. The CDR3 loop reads CASSSMLEAFF. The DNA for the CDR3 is TGTGCCAGCAGCAGTATGTTAGAAGCTTTCTTT.

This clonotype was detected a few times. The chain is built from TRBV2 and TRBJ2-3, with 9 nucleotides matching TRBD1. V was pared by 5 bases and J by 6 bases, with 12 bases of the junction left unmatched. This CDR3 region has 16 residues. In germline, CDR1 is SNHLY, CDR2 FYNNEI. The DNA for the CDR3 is TGTGCCAGCAGTTCGGGACAGGGCCCATCGGTTGATACGCAGTATTTT. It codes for CASSSGQGPSVDTQYF.

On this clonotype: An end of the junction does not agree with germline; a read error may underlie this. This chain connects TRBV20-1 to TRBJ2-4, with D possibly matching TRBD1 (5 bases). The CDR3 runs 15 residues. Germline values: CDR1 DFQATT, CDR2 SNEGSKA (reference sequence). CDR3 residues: CSAEVRERAKNIQDF. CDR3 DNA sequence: TGCAGTGCTGAGGTCAGGGAACGAGCCAAAAACATTCAGGACTTC.

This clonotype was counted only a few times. CDR3 amino acids: CASSPNGAYNEQFF. For the CDR3, the DNA is TGTGCCAGCAGCCCCAATGGGGCCTACAATGAGCAGTTCTTC. The V and J genes are TRBV7-3 and TRBJ2-1; D is uncertain. The germline V gene encodes CDR1 SGHTA and CDR2 FQGTGA. This CDR3 contains 14 residues. V was clipped by 5 bases and J by 2 bases, with 10 bases between them.

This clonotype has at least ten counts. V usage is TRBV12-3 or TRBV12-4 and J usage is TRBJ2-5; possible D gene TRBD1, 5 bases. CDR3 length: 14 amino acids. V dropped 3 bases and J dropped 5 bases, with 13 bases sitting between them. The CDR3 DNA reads TGTGCCAGCAGTTTGGGCCAGGGCCCCGAGACCCAGTACTTC. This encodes CASSLGQGPETQYF.

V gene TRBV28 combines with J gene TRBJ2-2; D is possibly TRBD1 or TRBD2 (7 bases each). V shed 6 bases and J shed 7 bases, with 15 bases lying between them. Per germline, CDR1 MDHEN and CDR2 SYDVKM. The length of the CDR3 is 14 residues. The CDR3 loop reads CASSRGGSSGELFF. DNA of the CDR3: TGTGCCAGCAGCAGGGGGGGTAGTAGCGGGGAGCTGTTTTTT. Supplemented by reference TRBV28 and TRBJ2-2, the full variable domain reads DVKVTQSSRYLVKRTGEKVFLECVQDMDHENMFWYRQDPGLGLRLIYFSYDVKMKEKGDIPEGYSVSREKKERFSLILESASTNQTSMYLCASSRGGSSGELFFGEGSRLTVL.

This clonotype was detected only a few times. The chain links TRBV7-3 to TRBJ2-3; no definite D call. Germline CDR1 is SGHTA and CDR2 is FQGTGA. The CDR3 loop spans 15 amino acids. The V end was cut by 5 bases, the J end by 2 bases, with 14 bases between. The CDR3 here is CASSRVGGLTDTQYF. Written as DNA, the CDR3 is TGTGCCAGCAGCCGGGTAGGCGGCCTCACAGATACGCAGTATTTT.

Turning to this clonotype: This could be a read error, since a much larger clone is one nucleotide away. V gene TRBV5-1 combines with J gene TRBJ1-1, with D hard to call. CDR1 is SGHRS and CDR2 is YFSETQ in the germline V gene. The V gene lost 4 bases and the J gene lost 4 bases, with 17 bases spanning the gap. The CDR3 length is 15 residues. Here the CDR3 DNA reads TGCGCCAGCAGCCCAGAACTACTAAGGAGCACTGAAGCTTTCTTT. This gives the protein CASSPELLRSTEAFF.

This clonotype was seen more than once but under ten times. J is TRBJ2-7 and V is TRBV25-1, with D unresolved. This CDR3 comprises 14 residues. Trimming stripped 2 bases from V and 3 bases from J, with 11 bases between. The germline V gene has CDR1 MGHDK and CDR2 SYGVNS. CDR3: CASSEQAAVYEQYF. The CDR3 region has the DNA TGTGCCAGCAGTGAACAGGCAGCCGTCTACGAGCAGTACTTC.

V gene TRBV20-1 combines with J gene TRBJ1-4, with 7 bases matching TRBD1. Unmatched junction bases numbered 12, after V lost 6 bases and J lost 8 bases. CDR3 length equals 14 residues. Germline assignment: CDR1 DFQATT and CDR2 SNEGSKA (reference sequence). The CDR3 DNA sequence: TGCAGTGCCGAACAGGGGATTAATGAGGAAAAACTGTTTTTT. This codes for CSAEQGINEEKLFF.

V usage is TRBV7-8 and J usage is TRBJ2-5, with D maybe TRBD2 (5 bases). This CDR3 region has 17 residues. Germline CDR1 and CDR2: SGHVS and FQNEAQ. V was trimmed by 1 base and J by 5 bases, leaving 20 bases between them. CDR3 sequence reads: CASSLEVLAGLAETQYF. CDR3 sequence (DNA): TGTGCCAGCAGCTTAGAGGTGCTTGCGGGTCTTGCGGAGACCCAGTACTTC.

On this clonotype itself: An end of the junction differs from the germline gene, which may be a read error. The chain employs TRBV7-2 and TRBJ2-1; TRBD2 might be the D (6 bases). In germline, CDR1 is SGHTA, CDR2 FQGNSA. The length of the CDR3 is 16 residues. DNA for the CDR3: TGTGCTAGCAGCTCCCAGATGGGGGGCTCCTACAATGAGCAGTTCTTC. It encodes CASSSQMGGSYNEQFF.

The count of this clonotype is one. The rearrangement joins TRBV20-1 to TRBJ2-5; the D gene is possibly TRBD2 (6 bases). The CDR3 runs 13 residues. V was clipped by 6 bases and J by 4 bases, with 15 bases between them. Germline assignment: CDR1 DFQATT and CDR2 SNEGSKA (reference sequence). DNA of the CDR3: TGCAGTGCGGGAGGCCGGTCTCGAGAGACCCAGTACTTC. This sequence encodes CSAGGRSRETQYF.

The CDR3 here is CAPGFGSTGELFF. CDR3 in DNA: TGTGCCCCCGGTTTCGGGAGCACCGGGGAGCTGTTTTTT. The V call is TRBV7-9, the J call TRBJ2-2, with TRBD2 as a possible D gene (6 bases). This CDR3 contains 13 residues. CDR1 is SEHNR, CDR2 FQNEAQ, per germline (reference sequence). Trimming took 11 bases from V and 4 from J, leaving 14 bases between them.

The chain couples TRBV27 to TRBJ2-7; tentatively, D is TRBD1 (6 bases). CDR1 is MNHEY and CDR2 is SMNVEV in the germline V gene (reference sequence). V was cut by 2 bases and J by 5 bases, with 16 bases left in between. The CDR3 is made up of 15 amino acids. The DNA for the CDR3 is TGTGCCAGCAGTTTAATCGGGGCAGGGGCGGACGAGCAGTACTTC. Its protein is CASSLIGAGADEQYF.

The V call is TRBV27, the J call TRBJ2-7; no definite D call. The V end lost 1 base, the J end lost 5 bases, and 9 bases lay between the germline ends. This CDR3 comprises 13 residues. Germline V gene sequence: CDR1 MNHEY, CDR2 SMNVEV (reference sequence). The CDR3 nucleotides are TGTGCCAGCAGTTTATATCAATGGGACGAGCAGTACTTC. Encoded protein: CASSLYQWDEQYF.

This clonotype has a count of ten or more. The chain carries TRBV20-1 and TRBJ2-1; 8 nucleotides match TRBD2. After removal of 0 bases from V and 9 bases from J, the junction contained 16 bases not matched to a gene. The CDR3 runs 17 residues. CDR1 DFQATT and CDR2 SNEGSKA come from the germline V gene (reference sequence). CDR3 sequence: CSARDSLGGLAVVEQFF. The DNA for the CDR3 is TGCAGTGCTAGAGATAGTTTGGGCGGACTAGCTGTTGTTGAGCAGTTCTTC.

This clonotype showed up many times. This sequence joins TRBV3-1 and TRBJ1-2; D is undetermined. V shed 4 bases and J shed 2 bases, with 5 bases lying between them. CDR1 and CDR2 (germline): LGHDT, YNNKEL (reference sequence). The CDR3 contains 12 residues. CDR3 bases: TGTGCCAGCAGCCCCGGGAACTATGGCTACACCTTC. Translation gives CASSPGNYGYTF.

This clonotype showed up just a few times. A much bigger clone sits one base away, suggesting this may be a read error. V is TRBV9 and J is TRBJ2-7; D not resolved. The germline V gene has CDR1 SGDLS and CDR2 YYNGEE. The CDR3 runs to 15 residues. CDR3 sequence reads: CTSSVELVPTTEQYF. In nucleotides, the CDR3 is TGTACCAGCAGCGTAGAATTGGTCCCCACGACGGAGCAGTACTTC. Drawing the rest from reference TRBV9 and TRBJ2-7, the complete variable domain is DSGVTQTPKHLITATGQRVTLRCSPRSGDLSVYWYQQSLDQGLQFLIQYYNGEERAKGNILERFSAQQFPDLHSELNLSSLELGDSALYFCTSSVELVPTTEQYFGPGTRLTVT.

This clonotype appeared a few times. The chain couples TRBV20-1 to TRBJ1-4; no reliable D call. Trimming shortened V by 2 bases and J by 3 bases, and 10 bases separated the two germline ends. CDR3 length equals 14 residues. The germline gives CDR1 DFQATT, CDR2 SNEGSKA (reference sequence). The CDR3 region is CSARMAASNEKLFF. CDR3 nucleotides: TGCAGTGCTAGAATGGCAGCTTCTAATGAAAAACTGTTTTTT.

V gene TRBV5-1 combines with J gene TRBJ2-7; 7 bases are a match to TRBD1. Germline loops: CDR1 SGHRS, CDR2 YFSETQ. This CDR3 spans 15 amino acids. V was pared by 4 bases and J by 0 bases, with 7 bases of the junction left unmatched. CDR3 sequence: CASSTRDSSSYEQYF. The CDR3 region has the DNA TGCGCCAGCAGCACCAGGGACAGTAGCTCCTACGAGCAGTACTTC.